This record concerns one TCR beta chain sequence. This CDR3 spans 14 amino acids. The germline gives CDR1 SEHNR, CDR2 FQNEAQ (reference sequence). V gave up 5 bases and J gave up 7 bases, with 14 bases separating them. The data are from a study of CD8+ T cells in alopecia areata. Study in general: People stayed on tofacitinib for 6 to 18 months, then stopped the drug for 6 months.

Extracted RNA was reverse transcribed, and the resulting cDNA served as sequencing template. The table came from immunoSEQ multiplex PCR; TCRdb's copy has only in-frame clones and leaves some out. The sample holds 75,000 to 80,000 clones, 60% to 70% seen once. This sample's treatment: oral pan-JAK inhibitor, 5-10 mg twice daily. This TCR derives from a human donor with alopecia areata. This rearrangement joins TRBV7-9 to TRBJ2-2, with a possible D match to TRBD1 (5 bases). This sample comprised CD8+ T cells sorted from blood, obtained at week 24, from a patient treated with tofacitinib. The CDR3 nucleotides are TGTGCCAGCAGCCCATTAATCCAGGGCGGGGAGCTGTTTTTT. Translation: CASSPLIQGGELFF.